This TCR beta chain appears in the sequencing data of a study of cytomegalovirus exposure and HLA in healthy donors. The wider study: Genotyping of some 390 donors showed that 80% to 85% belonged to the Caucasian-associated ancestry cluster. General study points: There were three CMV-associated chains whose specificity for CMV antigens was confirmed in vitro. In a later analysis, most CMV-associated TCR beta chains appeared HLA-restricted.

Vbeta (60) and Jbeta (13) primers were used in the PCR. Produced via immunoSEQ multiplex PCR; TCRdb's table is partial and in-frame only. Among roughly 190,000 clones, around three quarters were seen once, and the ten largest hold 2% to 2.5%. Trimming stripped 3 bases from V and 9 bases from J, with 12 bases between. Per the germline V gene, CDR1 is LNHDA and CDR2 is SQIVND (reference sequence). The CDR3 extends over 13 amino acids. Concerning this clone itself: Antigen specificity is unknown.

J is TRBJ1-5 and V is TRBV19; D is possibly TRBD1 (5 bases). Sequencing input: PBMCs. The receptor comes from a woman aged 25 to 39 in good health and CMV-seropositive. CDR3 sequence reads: CASSMGQSGPQHF. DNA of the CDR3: TGTGCCAGTAGTATGGGGCAGTCCGGGCCCCAGCATTTT.